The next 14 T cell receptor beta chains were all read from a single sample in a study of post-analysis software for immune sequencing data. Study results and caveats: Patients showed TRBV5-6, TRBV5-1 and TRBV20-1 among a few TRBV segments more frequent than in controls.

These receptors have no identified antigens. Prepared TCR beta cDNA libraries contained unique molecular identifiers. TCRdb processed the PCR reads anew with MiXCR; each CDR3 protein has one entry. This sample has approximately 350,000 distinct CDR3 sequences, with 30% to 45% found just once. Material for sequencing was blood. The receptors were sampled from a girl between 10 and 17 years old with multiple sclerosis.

For the CDR3, the DNA is TGTGCCAGCAGCCGAGACGCGGGGGCTTTCGGGGATACGCAGTATTTT. It encodes CASSRDAGAFGDTQYF. The chain employs TRBV3-1 and TRBJ2-3, with D possibly TRBD2 on 7 matching bases. CDR1 is LGHDT, CDR2 YNNKEL, per germline (reference sequence). Trimming shortened V by 4 bases and J by 6 bases, and 20 bases separated the two germline ends. The CDR3 extends over 16 amino acids.

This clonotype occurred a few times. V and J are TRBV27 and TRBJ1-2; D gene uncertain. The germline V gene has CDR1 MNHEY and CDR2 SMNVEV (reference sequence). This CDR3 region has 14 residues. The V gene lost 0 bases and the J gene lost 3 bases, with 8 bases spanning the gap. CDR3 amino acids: CASSLSWDHYGYTF. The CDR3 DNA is TGTGCCAGCAGTTTATCCTGGGATCACTATGGCTACACCTTC.

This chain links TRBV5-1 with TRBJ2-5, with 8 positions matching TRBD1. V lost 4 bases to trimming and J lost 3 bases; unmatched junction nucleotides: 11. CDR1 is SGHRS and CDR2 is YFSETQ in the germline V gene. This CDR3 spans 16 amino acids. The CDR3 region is CASSRTGFSNEETQYF. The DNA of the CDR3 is TGCGCCAGCAGCAGGACAGGGTTTTCAAATGAAGAGACCCAGTACTTC.

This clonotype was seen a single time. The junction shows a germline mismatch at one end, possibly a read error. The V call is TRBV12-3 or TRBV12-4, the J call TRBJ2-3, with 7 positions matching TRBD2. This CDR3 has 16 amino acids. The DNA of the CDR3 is TGTGCCAGCAGTCCCACCCGGGGGGTCCGCACAGATGCGCAGTATTTT. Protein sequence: CASSPTRGVRTDAQYF.

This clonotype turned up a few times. The CDR3, as DNA: TGTGCCAGCAGCTTAAGACTAGCGGGGGGGTCACGAGAGACCCAGTACTTC. Its protein product is CASSLRLAGGSRETQYF. The rearrangement uses TRBV7-8 and TRBJ2-5; the match to TRBD2 covers 14 bases. With V trimmed by 2 bases and J by 4 bases, 6 bases remained unmatched. Germline loops: CDR1 SGHVS, CDR2 FQNEAQ. The CDR3 runs to 17 residues.

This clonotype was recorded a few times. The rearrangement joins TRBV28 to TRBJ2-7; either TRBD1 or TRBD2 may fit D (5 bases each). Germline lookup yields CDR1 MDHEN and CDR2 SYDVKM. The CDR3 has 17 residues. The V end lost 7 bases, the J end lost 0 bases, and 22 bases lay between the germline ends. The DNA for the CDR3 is TGTGCCAGCAATCCTCCCCGTGCCGGGGCCAACTCCTACGAGCAGTACTTC. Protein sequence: CASNPPRAGANSYEQYF.

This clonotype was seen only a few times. The CDR3 region is CASAFQKSGILGVDYEQYF. CDR3 in DNA: TGTGCCAGCGCTTTTCAAAAATCGGGAATCCTAGGGGTGGACTACGAGCAGTACTTC. This chain uses TRBV7-2 with TRBJ2-7; D may match TRBD1 or TRBD2 (5 bases each). This CDR3 has 19 residues. Germline CDR1 reads SGHTA; CDR2 reads FQGNSA. The V and J ends lost 8 bases and 3 bases respectively, with 32 bases between them.

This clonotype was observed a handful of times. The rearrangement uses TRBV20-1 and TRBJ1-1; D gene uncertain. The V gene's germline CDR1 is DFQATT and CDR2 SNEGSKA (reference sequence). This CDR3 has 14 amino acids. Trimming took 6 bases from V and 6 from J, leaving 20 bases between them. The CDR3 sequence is CSAPSAEGPPEAFF. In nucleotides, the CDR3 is TGCAGTGCCCCCTCGGCGGAAGGGCCCCCTGAAGCTTTCTTT.

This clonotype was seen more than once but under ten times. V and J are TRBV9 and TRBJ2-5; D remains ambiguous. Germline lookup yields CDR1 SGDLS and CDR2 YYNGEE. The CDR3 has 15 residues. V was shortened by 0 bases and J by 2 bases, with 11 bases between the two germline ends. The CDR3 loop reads CASSVGTQEQETQYF. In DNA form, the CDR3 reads TGTGCCAGCAGCGTAGGGACGCAGGAACAAGAGACCCAGTACTTC.

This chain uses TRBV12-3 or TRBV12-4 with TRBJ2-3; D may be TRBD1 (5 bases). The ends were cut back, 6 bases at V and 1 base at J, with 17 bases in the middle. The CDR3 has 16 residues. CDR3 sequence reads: CASRSDQGIGTDTQYF. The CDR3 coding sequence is TGTGCCAGCAGATCGGATCAGGGTATAGGCACAGATACGCAGTATTTT.

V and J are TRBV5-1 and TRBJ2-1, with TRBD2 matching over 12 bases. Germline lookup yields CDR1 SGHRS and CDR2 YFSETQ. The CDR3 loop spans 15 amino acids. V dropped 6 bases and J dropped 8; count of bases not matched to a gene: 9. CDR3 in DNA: TGCGCCAGCACCTTCTCTAGCGGGGGGGCGGATGAGCAGTTCTTC. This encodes CASTFSSGGADEQFF.

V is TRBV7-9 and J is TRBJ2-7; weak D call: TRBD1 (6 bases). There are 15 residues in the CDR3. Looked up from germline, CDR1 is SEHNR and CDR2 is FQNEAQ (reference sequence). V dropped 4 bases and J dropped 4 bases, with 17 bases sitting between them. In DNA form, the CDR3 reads TGTGCCAGCAGCTCCGACCGGACAGTTTTGTACGAGCAGTACTTC. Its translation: CASSSDRTVLYEQYF.

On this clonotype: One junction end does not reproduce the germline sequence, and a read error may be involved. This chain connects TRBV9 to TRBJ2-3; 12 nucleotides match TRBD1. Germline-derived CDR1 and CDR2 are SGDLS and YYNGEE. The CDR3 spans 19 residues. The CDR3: CASSVEGWDRGRAEDTQYF. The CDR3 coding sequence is TGTGCCAGCAGTGTAGAAGGTTGGGACAGGGGGCGCGCGGAAGATACGCAGTATTTT.

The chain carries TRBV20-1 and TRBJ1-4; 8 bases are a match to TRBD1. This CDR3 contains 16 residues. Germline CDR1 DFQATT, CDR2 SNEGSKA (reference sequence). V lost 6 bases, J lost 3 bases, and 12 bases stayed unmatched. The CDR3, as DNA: TGCAGTGCCCCAACAGGGGGGAGTTGGGCTAATGAAAAACTGTTTTTT. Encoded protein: CSAPTGGSWANEKLFF.